Detailed here is one TCR beta chain. The V end lost 6 bases, the J end lost 5 bases, and 7 bases lay between the germline ends. The CDR3 covers 10 residues. Germline V gene sequence: CDR1 DFQATT, CDR2 SNEGSKA (reference sequence). Repertoires were generated with immunoSEQ multiplex PCR, while TCRdb's copy carries only in-frame clones and drops some. Counted here are tens of thousands of clones, about 91% occurring once; the ten biggest clones make up roughly 5%. This sample is drawn from a study of resident and recirculating memory T cells in vitiligo. This sequence was found in a male donor with vitiligo. The rearrangement uses TRBV20-1 and TRBJ1-2, with unresolved D. The sample comprised blood. The CDR3 region has the DNA TGCAGTGCAGCGGGGTATGGCTACACCTTC. Encoded protein: CSAAGYGYTF.